The 15 T cell receptor beta chains reported below all come from one sample, sequenced in a study of molecular identifiers for immune sequencing clone quantification. TCRdb independently ran MiXCR on the PCR reads; one entry per CDR3 protein. The sample includes 37,000 or so distinct CDR3 sequences, 18% of them seen just once. The sequencing input was naive CD8+ T cells from blood, with Jurkat cell RNA spiked in. Documented subset: FACS-sorted CD8+CD4-CCR7+CD45RA+ naive T cells. The receptor set was obtained from a human donor in good health. Some libraries in this study had Jurkat cell RNA spiked in.

This clonotype occurred many times. DNA for the CDR3: TGCGCCAGCAGCCAAGGATTGGGGGGTACCGGGGAGCTGTTTTTT. Protein: CASSQGLGGTGELFF. This chain joins TRBV4-3 and TRBJ2-2; TRBD2 might be the D (6 bases). Germline V gene lookup returns CDR1 LGHNA and CDR2 YSLEER. This CDR3 comprises 15 residues. Trimming took 1 base from V and 5 from J, leaving 11 bases between them.

This clonotype has a count of ten or more. The chain has TRBV9 and TRBJ2-2; D is unclear. The CDR3 extends over 16 amino acids. Per germline, CDR1 SGDLS and CDR2 YYNGEE. The V and J ends lost 6 bases and 0 bases respectively, with 15 bases between them. The CDR3 nucleotides are TGTGCCAGCAACCCATTCGAGGAGTCGAACACCGGGGAGCTGTTTTTT. Translated, it gives CASNPFEESNTGELFF. Using reference TRBV9 and TRBJ2-2 for the parts outside the CDR3, the full variable domain is DSGVTQTPKHLITATGQRVTLRCSPRSGDLSVYWYQQSLDQGLQFLIQYYNGEERAKGNILERFSAQQFPDLHSELNLSSLELGDSALYFCASNPFEESNTGELFFGEGSRLTVL.

In regard to this clonotype: A much bigger clone sits one base away, suggesting this may be a read error. In DNA form, the CDR3 reads TGCAGCGTGCCATGGAGGCCCTACGAGCAGTACTTC. Translating it yields CSVPWRPYEQYF. V usage is TRBV29-1 and J usage is TRBJ2-7; D is possibly TRBD2 (5 bases). CDR1 and CDR2 from the germline V gene are SQVTM and ANQGSEA. The CDR3 extends over 12 amino acids. Between the trimmed V and J ends, which lost 6 bases and 2 bases, there was a span of 11 bases.

This chain connects TRBV20-1 to TRBJ1-5; TRBD1 aligns across 11 bases. With 6 bases clipped from V and 7 bases from J, the junction kept 5 bases outside the gene matches. The CDR3 is 13 residues long. CDR1 is DFQATT, CDR2 SNEGSKA, per germline (reference sequence). The CDR3 sequence: CSARTGGRQPQHF. The CDR3 DNA sequence: TGCAGTGCAAGGACAGGGGGCAGGCAGCCCCAGCATTTT.

Many counts were recorded for this clonotype. The chain combines TRBV6-2 or TRBV6-3 with TRBJ1-2, with D unclear. Trimming pared 2 bases from V and 6 bases from J, leaving 7 bases between. The CDR3 covers 12 residues. Germline V gene lookup returns CDR1 MNHEY and CDR2 SVGEGT. CDR3 sequence: CASSYQPDGYTF. The CDR3 nucleotides read TGTGCCAGCAGTTACCAGCCAGATGGCTACACCTTC.

Concerning this clonotype itself: Since a much larger clone is just one base distant, this may be a read error. Because it lacks the conserved phenylalanine or tryptophan at the end, this CDR3 is likely a read error. V gene TRBV28 combines with J gene TRBJ1-6; D call uncertain. The CDR3 sequence is 14 residues long. Trimming stripped 6 bases from V and 8 bases from J, with 14 bases between. From germline, CDR1 is MDHEN and CDR2 SYDVKM. The DNA of the CDR3 is TGTGCCAGCAGCGAACTAGGGTCCTATTCACCCCTCCACTCT. Its translation is CASSELGSYSPLHS.

This clonotype occurred many times. The CDR3 region is CASSTNRGRVGYEQYF. The CDR3 DNA is TGCGCCAGCAGCACAAACAGGGGGCGCGTAGGTTACGAGCAGTACTTC. The chain couples TRBV5-1 to TRBJ2-7, with 9 bases matching TRBD1. The CDR3 is 16 residues long. The V segment lost 4 bases and the J segment 4 bases; nucleotides outside the gene matches: 12. The germline V gene encodes CDR1 SGHRS and CDR2 YFSETQ.

The sample holds one count of this clonotype. This may stem from a read error, because a much larger clone lies one nucleotide away. This likely comes from a read error, as the CDR3 has no conserved phenylalanine or tryptophan at its end. The rearrangement joins TRBV5-1 to TRBJ1-1; D is unclear. The ends were cut back, 4 bases at V and 0 bases at J, with 4 bases in the middle. The CDR3 is 12 amino acids. Germline V lookup: CDR1 SGHRS, CDR2 YFSETQ. CDR3 DNA sequence: TGCGCCAGCAGCACCCTGAACACTGAAGCTTTCTCT. It yields the protein CASSTLNTEAFS.

This clonotype showed up just a few times. The V gene is TRBV7-9, the J gene TRBJ2-2, with a tentative D call TRBD1 (5 bases). This CDR3 is built from 14 residues. V was clipped by 4 bases and J by 3 bases, with 9 bases between them. The V gene's germline CDR1 is SEHNR and CDR2 FQNEAQ (reference sequence). The CDR3 is CASSWQGDTGELFF. CDR3 sequence (DNA): TGTGCCAGCAGCTGGCAGGGCGACACCGGGGAGCTGTTTTTT.

Concerning this clonotype: A much larger clone differs by one base, so this may be a read error. The chain links TRBV29-1 to TRBJ2-7; either TRBD1 or TRBD2 may fit D (5 bases each). CDR3 size: 10 residues. CDR1 and CDR2 from the germline V gene are SQVTM and ANQGSEA. CDR3 in DNA: TGCAGCGTTGGGGACCTTAATCAGTGCTTC. Translated: CSVGDLNQCF.

This clonotype was recorded many times. The chain couples TRBV7-9 to TRBJ2-7; D gene ambiguous. V was clipped by 5 bases and J by 3 bases, with 14 bases between them. This CDR3 is 14 amino acids long. In germline, CDR1 is SEHNR, CDR2 FQNEAQ (reference sequence). CDR3 nucleotide sequence: TGTGCCAGCAGCAAAGAGACATACTACTACGAGCAGTACTTC. Translation: CASSKETYYYEQYF.

Turning to this clonotype: One base away lies a much larger clone, so this may be a sequencing read error. CDR3 sequence reads: CASSQDWSRRKTQYF. Written as DNA, the CDR3 is TGTGCCAGCAGCCAAGACTGGTCTAGACGAAAGACCCAGTACTTC. The genes are TRBV14 and TRBJ2-5; D is ambiguous. CDR1 is SGHDN, CDR2 FVKESK, per germline. Trimming pared 0 bases from V and 6 bases from J, leaving 14 bases between. This CDR3 is built from 15 residues.

Remarks on this clonotype: One junction end disagrees with the germline gene, perhaps due to a read error. The J gene is TRBJ2-2, the V gene TRBV5-1; D might be TRBD2 (6 bases). Germline V gene sequence: CDR1 SGHRS, CDR2 YFSETQ. The CDR3 runs to 14 residues. The CDR3 reads CVSSLDRGGQELFF. CDR3 nucleotides: TGCGTCAGCAGCTTGGATCGGGGAGGCCAGGAGCTGTTTTTT.

This rearrangement joins TRBV7-3 to TRBJ2-7; 7 bases align to TRBD1. Germline CDR1 is SGHTA and CDR2 is FQGTGA. The CDR3 loop spans 14 amino acids. After removal of 5 bases from V and 1 base from J, the junction contained 5 bases not matched to a gene. DNA of the CDR3: TGTGCCAGCAGCCCAGACAGGGAGTCCTACGAGCAGTACTTC. Residues: CASSPDRESYEQYF.

This clonotype has a count of ten or more. The chain carries TRBV20-1 and TRBJ1-5; no reliable D call. Germline CDR1 reads DFQATT; CDR2 reads SNEGSKA (reference sequence). This CDR3 region has 14 residues. Trimming removed 3 bases at V and 3 bases at J, with 12 bases between. CDR3 region: CSARRGLSNQPQHF. CDR3 DNA: TGCAGTGCTAGGAGAGGGCTATCCAATCAGCCCCAGCATTTT.